This T cell receptor (beta chain) was found in a study of T cells after posttransplantation cyclophosphamide. The study's findings and limits: Donor-recipient repertoire similarity was low at 1-2 months, rising over year one. TRB clonality was highly associated with recipient CMV seropositivity and reactivation. Blood and skin or GI T cell repertoires showed limited TRB overlap.

A marrow graft followed busulfan-fludarabine conditioning, with cyclophosphamide on days +3 and +4. Data came from immunoSEQ multiplex PCR; TCRdb stores just in-frame clones and leaves some out. Here the sample spans tens of thousands of clones, around 80% being singletons. About this clone: Its antigen remains unidentified.

The TCR was taken from a female patient between 35 and 55 years old who received an allogeneic stem cell transplant from a related donor, was CMV-positive, and had no GVHD. Some T cells may be the graft donor's. Source: CD4+ T cells sorted from blood, taken roughly 1,900 days after a stem cell transplant with posttransplant cyclophosphamide.

The chain's CDR3 is CASSDAGTGIYSNQPQHF. The DNA of the CDR3 is TGTGCCAGCAGTGATGCCGGGACAGGAATATATAGCAATCAGCCCCAGCATTTT. The chain recombines TRBV2 with TRBJ1-5, with 8 bases matching TRBD1. From germline, CDR1 is SNHLY and CDR2 FYNNEI. V was clipped by 3 bases and J by 0 bases; unmatched bases: 10. CDR3 length equals 18 residues.